The clone carrying this TCR beta chain was recorded a few times. Trimming took 6 bases from V and 0 from J, leaving 14 bases between them. The CDR3 length is 15 residues. CDR1 is MNHEY, CDR2 SMNVEV, per germline (reference sequence). Time point of the sample: blood at routine non-recurrence follow-up after resection. Whole RNA, isolated from tumor, nontumor lung or frozen PBMC, was sequenced without prior sorting. This entry belongs to a study of spatial heterogeneity in lung cancer. As for the study in general: Sequences of the beta chain were consistently detected in greater numbers than alpha-chain sequences.

One entry per CDR3 protein results from TCRdb running MiXCR on the 5' RACE reads. The sample records around 120,000 distinct CDR3 sequences, 12% being singletons. The clonotype originates from a male donor with early-stage non-small cell lung cancer. The rearrangement uses TRBV27 and TRBJ1-2; D not certain. Source: PBMCs, taken at follow-up. The CDR3 loop reads CASRALRRANYGYTF. The CDR3 region has the DNA TGTGCCAGCAGAGCCTTGAGGCGAGCTAACTATGGCTACACCTTC.